A single sample gave rise to the 15 T cell receptor beta chains below, sequenced in a study of T cell changes during pregnancy in multiple sclerosis. Sequencing used immunoSEQ multiplex PCR; TCRdb keeps in-frame clones, though not all of them. The table shows fewer than 55,000 clones, with about nine tenths occurring only once. Sequencing was performed on CD4+ T cells from peripheral blood mononuclear cells, taken in the third trimester of pregnancy. The receptors here all came from a female donor with multiple sclerosis, enrolled in a pregnancy study.

The V gene is TRBV4-1, the J gene TRBJ1-4; 7 nucleotides agree with TRBD1. Germline values: CDR1 MGHRA, CDR2 YSYEKL. The V gene end was trimmed by 2 bases and the J gene end by 5 bases; junction bases not matched to a gene: 8. CDR3 length: 16 residues. For the CDR3, the DNA is TGCGCCAGCAGCCAATTATTCCGCAGGGGGAATGAAAAACTGTTTTTT. Protein sequence: CASSQLFRRGNEKLFF.

The rearrangement links TRBV30 to TRBJ1-1; no clear D gene. Germline V gives CDR1 GTSNPN, CDR2 SVGIG (reference sequence). The CDR3 sequence is 15 residues long. Between the trimmed V and J ends, which lost 0 bases and 2 bases, there was a span of 13 bases. In DNA form, the CDR3 reads TGTGCCTGGAGTGTACGGGTATCCATCAACACTGAAGCTTTCTTT. Protein: CAWSVRVSINTEAFF. Complete variable domain (other parts from reference TRBV30 and TRBJ1-1): SQTIHQWPATLVQPVGSPLSLECTVEGTSNPNLYWYRQAAGRGLQLLFYSVGIGQISSEVPQNLSASRPQDRQFILSSKKLLLSDSGFYLCAWSVRVSINTEAFFGQGTRLTVV.

The chain links TRBV29-1 to TRBJ1-1; TRBD1 might be the D (6 bases). V shed 4 bases and J shed 11 bases, with 17 bases lying between them. This CDR3 comprises 12 residues. Germline V CDR1 and CDR2: SQVTM, ANQGSEA. CDR3 sequence reads: CSVVRAGGKAFF. Here the CDR3 DNA reads TGCAGCGTTGTACGGGCTGGGGGCAAGGCTTTCTTT.

The rearrangement uses TRBV5-6 and TRBJ2-3; tentative D call: TRBD2 (6 bases). The CDR3 has 13 residues. The germline CDR1 and CDR2 sequences are SGHDT and YYEEEE. The V and J ends lost 6 bases and 1 base respectively, with 9 bases between them. The CDR3: CASTRGGTDTQYF. The CDR3 DNA follows: TGTGCCAGCACTCGCGGGGGCACAGATACGCAGTATTTT.

The chain couples TRBV7-3 to TRBJ2-1; 8 nucleotides line up with TRBD2. The CDR3 runs to 15 residues. The germline CDR1 and CDR2 sequences are SGHTA and FQGTGA. The J segment lost 1 base and the V segment lost 5 bases, leaving 4 bases of the junction unmatched. CDR3 residues: CASSLGGESYNEQFF. CDR3 nucleotides: TGTGCCAGCAGCCTCGGGGGGGAGTCCTACAATGAGCAGTTCTTC.

The chain uses TRBV20-1 and TRBJ1-5, with D perhaps matching TRBD1 (5 bases). Germline lookup yields CDR1 DFQATT and CDR2 SNEGSKA (reference sequence). The CDR3 length is 11 residues. Trimming cost V 6 bases and J 9 bases, with 12 bases left between them. In DNA, the CDR3 is TGCAGTGCGGACTCGGGGGGGCCCCAGCATTTT. It yields the protein CSADSGGPQHF.

The V and J genes are TRBV19 and TRBJ1-6; 9 bases are a match to TRBD1. The CDR3 is made up of 15 amino acids. Per the germline V gene, CDR1 is LNHDA and CDR2 is SQIVND (reference sequence). V lost 4 bases, J lost 13 bases, and 11 bases stayed unmatched. The CDR3 coding sequence is TGTGCCAGTAGTACCGCCCCGACAGGGGGAGCGCCCCTCCACTTT. Its translation: CASSTAPTGGAPLHF.

This rearrangement joins TRBV6-1 to TRBJ2-7; TRBD2 agrees at 8 bases. Trimming removed 2 bases from V and 6 bases from J; junction bases left unmatched: 12. The CDR3 is made up of 16 amino acids. Germline V CDR1 and CDR2: MNHNS, SASEGT. For the CDR3, the DNA is TGTGCCAGCAGTGAACCCGGGGGGGGACGGCTTGGCGAGCAGTACTTC. It codes for CASSEPGGGRLGEQYF.

The gene calls are TRBV11-2 and TRBJ2-2; 10 bases match TRBD2. The CDR3 has 17 residues. CDR1 is SGHAT, CDR2 FQNNGV, per germline. With V trimmed by 0 bases and J by 8 bases, 9 bases remained unmatched. The CDR3: CASSLDRLAGAPGELFF. CDR3 in DNA: TGTGCCAGCAGCTTAGATAGGCTAGCGGGGGCCCCAGGGGAGCTGTTTTTT. The whole variable domain, filled in from reference TRBV11-2 and TRBJ2-2, reads EAGVAQSPRYKIIEKRQSVAFWCNPISGHATLYWYQQILGQGPKLLIQFQNNGVVDDSQLPKDRFSAERLKGVDSTLKIQPAKLEDSAVYLCASSLDRLAGAPGELFFGEGSRLTVL.

The genes are TRBV6-1 and TRBJ2-5; the match to TRBD2 covers 13 bases. J gave up 2 bases and V 11 bases, and 5 bases lay outside the gene matches. The CDR3 contains 14 residues. The germline CDR1 and CDR2 sequences are MNHNS and SASEGT. CDR3: CAARLAGGQETQYF. DNA of the CDR3: TGTGCCGCACGACTAGCGGGGGGACAAGAGACCCAGTACTTC.

This sequence joins TRBV6-5 and TRBJ2-2, with a possible D match to TRBD1 (6 bases). CDR1 MNHEY and CDR2 SVGAGI come from the germline V gene. Trimming cost V 6 bases and J 0 bases, with 11 bases left between them. There are 15 residues in the CDR3. CDR3 coding DNA: TGTGCCAGCAGAACCACAGGGTCGAACACCGGGGAGCTGTTTTTT. Translated: CASRTTGSNTGELFF.

This clone was detected once. The chain joins TRBV6-1 to TRBJ2-5; tentative D call: TRBD2 (7 bases). This CDR3 comprises 16 residues. Trimming left V 3 bases short and J 5 bases short, with 19 bases between. In germline, CDR1 is MNHNS, CDR2 SASEGT. In DNA form, the CDR3 reads TGTGCCAGCAGTGATCGGGCGGGGGCGCCGGATGAGACCCAGTACTTC. Residues: CASSDRAGAPDETQYF.

V is TRBV14 and J is TRBJ2-7; tentatively, D is TRBD1 (5 bases). CDR1 is SGHDN, CDR2 FVKESK, per germline. V lost 4 bases and J 2 bases, leaving 9 bases between the germline ends. The CDR3 has 13 amino acids. CDR3 amino acids: CASSPGLPYEQYF. CDR3 in DNA: TGTGCCAGCAGCCCAGGGCTACCCTACGAGCAGTACTTC.

The chain employs TRBV19 and TRBJ1-4, with 7 bases that match TRBD1. The CDR3 runs to 15 residues. The germline gives CDR1 LNHDA, CDR2 SQIVND (reference sequence). V shed 8 bases and J 14 bases; nucleotides not matched to a gene: 20. The CDR3 nucleotides read TGTGCCAGTGGTCCGGGACAGTCCCCGGGCGAGGGCCTGTTTTTT. It translates to CASGPGQSPGEGLFF.

This rearrangement joins TRBV2 to TRBJ2-6; D is unresolved. The CDR3 length is 13 residues. Germline V gives CDR1 SNHLY, CDR2 FYNNEI. V was clipped by 6 bases and J by 4 bases, with 7 bases between them. The CDR3 DNA is TGTGCCAGCAGCCCGAGGGGGGCCAACGTCCTGACTTTC. Its protein is CASSPRGANVLTF.